This entry lists 6 T cell receptor beta chains sequenced from one sample in a study of vaccination and CD4 T cells after COVID-19. These receptors' antigens are unknown. Sequencing of the DNA from cultured CD4+ T cells was carried out with the Oncomine TCR Beta short-read assay. Using its own MiXCR run on the PCR reads, TCRdb lists one record per CDR3 protein. The sample has approximately 20,000 distinct CDR3 sequences; roughly 49% are singletons. Treatment here: roughly 10-day PBMC culture with coronavirus spike peptide pools or control peptides (ViraFEST assay). The sequenced sample was CD4+ T cells from blood, cultured in vitro, obtained before SARS-CoV-2 vaccination. The receptors were sampled from a human donor who had recovered from COVID-19.

This chain links TRBV18 with TRBJ1-1; the D gene is possibly TRBD1 (5 bases). Trimming removed 2 bases from V and 2 bases from J, with 21 bases in between. Per germline, CDR1 KGHSH and CDR2 LQKENI. This CDR3 contains 18 residues. The CDR3 region is CASSPGIRSSRGNTEAFF. The CDR3 coding sequence is TGTGCCAGCTCACCAGGGATCAGGTCCTCAAGGGGCAACACTGAAGCTTTCTTT.

There are a few counts of this clonotype. The chain employs TRBV20-1 and TRBJ1-5, with 7 nucleotides matching TRBD1. J lost 4 bases, V lost 5 bases, and 11 bases had no gene match. The CDR3 spans 15 residues. The germline V gene encodes CDR1 DFQATT and CDR2 SNEGSKA (reference sequence). CDR3 in amino acids: CSACPPRGGNQPQHF. CDR3 DNA sequence: TGCAGTGCTTGCCCCCCCAGGGGGGGTAATCAGCCCCAGCATTTT.

The chain couples TRBV2 to TRBJ2-1; D ambiguous. This CDR3 has 15 amino acids. Per the germline V gene, CDR1 is SNHLY and CDR2 is FYNNEI. V dropped 6 bases and J dropped 0 bases, with 12 bases sitting between them. The CDR3 DNA reads TGTGCCAGCAGGGGTACAGTGAGCTCCTACAATGAGCAGTTCTTC. This sequence encodes CASRGTVSSYNEQFF.

V and J are TRBV20-1 and TRBJ1-6; possibly TRBD1 for D (6 bases). Trimming pared 6 bases from V and 7 bases from J, leaving 16 bases between. The V gene's germline CDR1 is DFQATT and CDR2 SNEGSKA (reference sequence). The CDR3 runs 14 residues. CDR3 amino acids: CSAVTGSRNSPLHF. The DNA for the CDR3 is TGCAGTGCGGTTACAGGGTCGAGGAATTCACCCCTCCACTTT.

The V gene is TRBV19, the J gene TRBJ2-2; D may correspond to TRBD1 or TRBD2 (5 bases each). Germline CDR1 is LNHDA and CDR2 is SQIVND (reference sequence). The germline V and J ends were trimmed by 8 bases and 2 bases, with 15 bases remaining between them. The CDR3 spans 15 residues. CDR3 bases: TGTGCCAGTTCGAGGGGCAGTCTTAACACCGGGGAGCTGTTTTTT. Translation gives CASSRGSLNTGELFF.

CDR3 coding DNA: TGTGCCACCAGTCAAGACAGGGGAGGGAACATTCAGTACTTC. The encoded protein is CATSQDRGGNIQYF. V usage is TRBV24-1 and J usage is TRBJ2-4; perhaps TRBD1 as D (8 bases). The CDR3 consists of 14 residues. V shed 6 bases and J shed 7 bases, with 15 bases lying between them. Germline CDR1 is KGHDR and CDR2 is SFDVKD.